The 21 T cell receptor beta chains below come from one sample, sequenced in a study of blood T cell repertoires in COVID-19. The method was immunoSEQ multiplex PCR; TCRdb's version includes in-frame clones alone and lacks a portion of them. Among 40,000 to 60,000 clones listed, roughly 83% were seen once. The sequencing input was peripheral blood. The receptors originated from a man between 45 and 60 years old with active COVID-19.

The chain has TRBV4-1 and TRBJ2-2; TRBD1 agrees at 8 bases. The CDR3 runs to 17 residues. Germline CDR1 reads MGHRA; CDR2 reads YSYEKL. The V and J ends lost 2 bases and 1 base, in that order; junction bases with no gene match: 6. In DNA form, the CDR3 reads TGCGCCAGCAGCCAATGGGGGGACAGGAAGAACACCGGGGAGCTGTTTTTT. This encodes CASSQWGDRKNTGELFF.

The J gene is TRBJ1-1, the V gene TRBV12-3 or TRBV12-4, with D hard to call. Trimming pared 1 base from V and 1 base from J, leaving 4 bases between. The CDR3 has 13 amino acids. CDR3 DNA sequence: TGTGCCAGCAGTTTAGGAGAGAACACTGAAGCTTTCTTT. This sequence encodes CASSLGENTEAFF.

The rearrangement links TRBV4-1 to TRBJ2-7; 10 bases are shared with TRBD1. This CDR3 region has 15 residues. Unmatched junction bases numbered 5, after V lost 4 bases and J lost 2 bases. Germline values: CDR1 MGHRA, CDR2 YSYEKL. The CDR3 sequence is CASSLTGQGPYEQYF. In DNA form, the CDR3 reads TGCGCCAGCAGCCTAACGGGACAGGGGCCCTACGAGCAGTACTTC.

This rearrangement joins TRBV5-4 to TRBJ2-5; 8 positions match TRBD1. Germline lookup yields CDR1 SGHNT and CDR2 YYREEE (reference sequence). The trim removed 1 base at V and 2 bases at J, leaving 13 bases unmatched. The CDR3 has 18 amino acids. The CDR3 sequence: CASSLNGQGSRWQETQYF. Written as DNA, the CDR3 is TGTGCCAGCAGCTTGAACGGACAGGGCTCTCGGTGGCAAGAGACCCAGTACTTC.

This rearrangement joins TRBV7-2 to TRBJ1-5; perhaps TRBD1 as D (5 bases). Trimming stripped 11 bases from V and 7 bases from J, with 18 bases between. The CDR3 extends over 13 amino acids. Germline V gives CDR1 SGHTA, CDR2 FQGNSA. The CDR3 is CASASGVRQPQHF. The CDR3 nucleotides are TGTGCCTCGGCTTCGGGGGTTCGGCAGCCCCAGCATTTT.

V is TRBV7-2 and J is TRBJ2-7; D perhaps matches TRBD2 (5 bases). Trimming removed 3 bases from V and 3 bases from J, with 9 bases in between. The CDR3 length is 13 residues. Germline CDR1 SGHTA, CDR2 FQGNSA. The CDR3 DNA follows: TGTGCCAGCAGCTTTAGAGGGCTCTACGAGCAGTACTTC. Encoded protein: CASSFRGLYEQYF.

V and J are TRBV13 and TRBJ2-3; no definite D call. The germline V and J ends were trimmed by 4 bases and 2 bases, with 7 bases remaining between them. There are 13 residues in the CDR3. Germline V CDR1 and CDR2: PRHDT, FYEKMQ (reference sequence). The CDR3 DNA is TGTGCCAGCAGCTACCTAAACACAGATACGCAGTATTTT. As protein: CASSYLNTDTQYF.

Regarding this clone: One junction end does not reproduce the germline sequence, and a read error may be involved. The chain links TRBV5-1 to TRBJ2-7; 7 nucleotides line up with TRBD1. Germline V CDR1 and CDR2: SGHRS, YFSETQ. CDR3 length: 11 residues. CDR3 protein: CASSLGQGTHF. The CDR3 DNA follows: TGCGCCAGCAGCTTGGGACAGGGTACGCACTTC. Complete variable domain (other parts from reference TRBV5-1 and TRBJ2-7): KAGVTQTPRYLIKTRGQQVTLSCSPISGHRSVSWYQQTPGQGLQFLFEYFSETQRNKGNFPGRFSGRQFSNSRSEMNVSTLELGDSALYLCASSLGQGTHFGPGTRLTVT.

This chain connects TRBV5-1 to TRBJ1-1; 8 bases match TRBD1. The J segment lost 1 base and the V segment lost 4 bases, leaving 15 bases of the junction unmatched. Germline values: CDR1 SGHRS, CDR2 YFSETQ. There are 18 residues in the CDR3. CDR3 residues: CASSPRSQGALGNTEAFF. CDR3 sequence (DNA): TGCGCCAGCAGCCCTCGAAGTCAGGGGGCTTTAGGGAACACTGAAGCTTTCTTT. Full variable domain (outside the CDR3, taken from reference TRBV5-1 and TRBJ1-1): KAGVTQTPRYLIKTRGQQVTLSCSPISGHRSVSWYQQTPGQGLQFLFEYFSETQRNKGNFPGRFSGRQFSNSRSEMNVSTLELGDSALYLCASSPRSQGALGNTEAFFGQGTRLTVV.

V is TRBV5-5 and J is TRBJ2-3; perhaps TRBD1 as D (5 bases). Trimming left V 4 bases short and J 2 bases short, with 14 bases between. Germline lookup yields CDR1 SGHKS and CDR2 YYEKEE (reference sequence). The CDR3 spans 15 residues. The CDR3 sequence is CASSPPQGYTDTQYF. The CDR3 region has the DNA TGTGCCAGCAGCCCCCCCCAGGGCTACACAGATACGCAGTATTTT.

In this sample, this clone is medium-sized. The V gene is TRBV3-1 (or the pseudogene TRBV3-2), the J gene TRBJ1-3; D is ambiguous. The CDR3 consists of 16 residues. Per germline, CDR1 LGHDT and CDR2 YNNKEL (reference sequence). Trimming shortened V by 3 bases and J by 1 base, and 13 bases separated the two germline ends. The CDR3 here is CASSHRGRASGNTIYF. The CDR3 nucleotides read TGTGCCAGCAGCCACCGGGGTAGAGCATCTGGAAACACCATATATTTT.

The chain joins TRBV27 to TRBJ2-3, with TRBD2 as a possible D gene (7 bases). Germline values: CDR1 MNHEY, CDR2 SMNVEV (reference sequence). The CDR3 totals 15 residues. V lost 5 bases and J lost 4, with 16 bases in between. The CDR3 sequence: CASSRWGGAADTQYF. In nucleotides, the CDR3 is TGTGCCAGCAGTCGGTGGGGGGGGGCGGCAGATACGCAGTATTTT.

The chain is built from TRBV5-1 and TRBJ2-7; TRBD1 matches 10 bases. This CDR3 is built from 15 residues. CDR1 is SGHRS, CDR2 YFSETQ, per germline. With V trimmed by 3 bases and J by 4 bases, 7 bases remained unmatched. The CDR3 coding sequence is TGCGCCAGCAGCTGGGGGACAGGGGCCTCTTACGAGCAGTACTTC. This gives the protein CASSWGTGASYEQYF.

This rearrangement joins TRBV3-1 (or the pseudogene TRBV3-2) to TRBJ2-1, with a possible D match to TRBD2 (7 bases). Germline CDR1 LGHDT, CDR2 YNNKEL (reference sequence). The CDR3 consists of 12 residues. Trimming took 6 bases from V and 16 from J, leaving 19 bases between them. The CDR3 protein is CASSPRGARSFF. The CDR3 DNA reads TGTGCCAGCAGTCCCCGGGGGGCGAGGTCATTCTTC.

The rearrangement uses TRBV6-4 and TRBJ1-2, with 12 bases lining up with TRBD1. The ends lost 4 bases at V and 5 bases at J; junction bases unmatched: 8. The germline gives CDR1 MRHNA, CDR2 SNTAGT. The CDR3 runs to 16 residues. CDR3 sequence reads: CASSVRPGQGAYGYTF. The CDR3 nucleotides are TGTGCCAGCAGTGTCCGTCCGGGACAGGGGGCTTATGGCTACACCTTC.

V usage is TRBV5-1 and J usage is TRBJ2-3; tentative D call: TRBD1 (5 bases). The CDR3 totals 14 residues. Trimming took 4 bases from V and 2 from J, leaving 11 bases between them. Germline loops: CDR1 SGHRS, CDR2 YFSETQ. CDR3 sequence reads: CASSPWGTTDTQYF. Written as DNA, the CDR3 is TGCGCCAGCAGCCCTTGGGGCACCACAGATACGCAGTATTTT.

This clone appeared a single time. V is TRBV11-2 and J is TRBJ2-5; a weak D match, TRBD2 (5 bases). V shed 2 bases and J shed 7 bases, with 11 bases lying between them. Per germline, CDR1 SGHAT and CDR2 FQNNGV. The CDR3 is made up of 13 amino acids. The CDR3 loop reads CASSLSRGGTQYF. CDR3 coding DNA: TGTGCCAGCAGCTTATCTCGTGGAGGGACCCAGTACTTC.

This clone turned up a few times. The J gene is TRBJ2-7, the V gene TRBV7-8; a weak D match, TRBD2 (7 bases). Germline V gene lookup returns CDR1 SGHVS and CDR2 FQNEAQ. Trimming left V 5 bases short and J 4 bases short, with 18 bases between. The CDR3 covers 15 residues. The CDR3 bases are TGTGCCAGCAGCCGGGGGGCGGGGGAACATTACGAGCAGTACTTC. It encodes CASSRGAGEHYEQYF.

V and J are TRBV4-3 and TRBJ2-5, with TRBD2 identical over 8 bases. This CDR3 contains 16 residues. J was trimmed by 1 base and V by 4 bases; bases with no gene match: 8. Per germline, CDR1 LGHNA and CDR2 YSLEER. The CDR3 nucleotides read TGCGCCAGCAGCCCGGTGAGCGGGGGACCCCAAGAGACCCAGTACTTC. It codes for CASSPVSGGPQETQYF.

This rearrangement joins TRBV7-9 to TRBJ1-2; no clear D gene. The germline V and J ends were trimmed by 4 bases and 3 bases, with 12 bases remaining between them. CDR3 length: 14 residues. The V gene's germline CDR1 is SEHNR and CDR2 FQNEAQ (reference sequence). The CDR3 region has the DNA TGTGCCAGCAGCTCTTTAGGAGTAGACTATGGCTACACCTTC. Protein: CASSSLGVDYGYTF.

The CDR3 is CASSPTSGESPLHF. CDR3 DNA sequence: TGTGCCAGCAGTCCTACTTCGGGTGAATCACCCCTCCACTTT. This rearrangement joins TRBV6-4 to TRBJ1-6; D not certain. Germline V lookup: CDR1 MRHNA, CDR2 SNTAGT. The ends were cut back, 5 bases at V and 10 bases at J, with 15 bases in the middle. The CDR3 is 14 residues long.